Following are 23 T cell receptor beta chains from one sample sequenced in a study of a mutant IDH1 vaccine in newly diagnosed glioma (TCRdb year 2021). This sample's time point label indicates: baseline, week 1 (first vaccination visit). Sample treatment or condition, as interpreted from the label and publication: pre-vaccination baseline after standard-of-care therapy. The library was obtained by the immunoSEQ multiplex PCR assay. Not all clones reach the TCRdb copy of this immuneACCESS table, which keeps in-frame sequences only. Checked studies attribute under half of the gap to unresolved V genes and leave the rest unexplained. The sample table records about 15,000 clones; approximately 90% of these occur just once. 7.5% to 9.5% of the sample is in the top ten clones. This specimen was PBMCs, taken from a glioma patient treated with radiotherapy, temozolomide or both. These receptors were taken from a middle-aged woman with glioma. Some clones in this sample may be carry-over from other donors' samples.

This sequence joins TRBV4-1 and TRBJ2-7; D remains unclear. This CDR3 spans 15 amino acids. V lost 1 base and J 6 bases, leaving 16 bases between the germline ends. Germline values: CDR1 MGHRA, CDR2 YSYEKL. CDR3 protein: CASSQAISAQSEQYF. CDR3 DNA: TGCGCCAGCAGCCAAGCCATATCCGCGCAGTCCGAGCAGTACTTC.

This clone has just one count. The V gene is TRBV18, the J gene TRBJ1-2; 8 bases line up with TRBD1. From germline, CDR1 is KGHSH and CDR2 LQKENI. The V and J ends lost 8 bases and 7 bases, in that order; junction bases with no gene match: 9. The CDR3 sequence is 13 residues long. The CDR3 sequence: CASLRSGGGGYTF. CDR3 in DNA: TGTGCCAGCCTACGATCAGGGGGCGGTGGCTACACCTTC.

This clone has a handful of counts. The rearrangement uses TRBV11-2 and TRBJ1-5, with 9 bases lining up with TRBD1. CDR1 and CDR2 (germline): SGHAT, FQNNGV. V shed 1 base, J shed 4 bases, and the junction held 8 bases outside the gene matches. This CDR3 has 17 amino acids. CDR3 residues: CASSLGGRQGVNQPQHF. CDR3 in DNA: TGTGCCAGCAGCTTAGGAGGGCGACAGGGGGTGAATCAGCCCCAGCATTTT.

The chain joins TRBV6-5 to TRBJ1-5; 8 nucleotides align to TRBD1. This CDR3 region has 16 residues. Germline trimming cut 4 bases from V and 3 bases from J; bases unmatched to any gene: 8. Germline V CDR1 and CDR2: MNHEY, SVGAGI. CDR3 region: CASSSSTGVVNQPQHF. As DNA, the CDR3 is TGTGCCAGCAGTTCGTCGACAGGGGTAGTCAATCAGCCCCAGCATTTT.

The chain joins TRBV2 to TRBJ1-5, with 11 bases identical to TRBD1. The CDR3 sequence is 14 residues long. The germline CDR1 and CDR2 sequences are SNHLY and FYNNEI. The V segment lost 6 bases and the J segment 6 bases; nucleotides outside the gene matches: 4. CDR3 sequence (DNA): TGTGCCAGCAGCAGGGACAGGGGGGCTCAGCCCCAGCATTTT. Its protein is CASSRDRGAQPQHF.

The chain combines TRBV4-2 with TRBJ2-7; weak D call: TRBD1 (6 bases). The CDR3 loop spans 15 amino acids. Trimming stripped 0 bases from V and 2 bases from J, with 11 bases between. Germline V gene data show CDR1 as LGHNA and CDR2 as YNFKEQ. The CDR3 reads CASSQDGQGPYEQYF. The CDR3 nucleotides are TGTGCCAGCAGCCAAGATGGGCAGGGGCCCTACGAGCAGTACTTC.

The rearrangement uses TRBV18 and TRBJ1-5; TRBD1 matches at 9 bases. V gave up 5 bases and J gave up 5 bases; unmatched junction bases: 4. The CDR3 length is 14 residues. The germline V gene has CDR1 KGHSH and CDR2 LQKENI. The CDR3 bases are TGTGCCAGCTCAGCTACAGGGGGCGATCAGCCCCAGCATTTT. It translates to CASSATGGDQPQHF. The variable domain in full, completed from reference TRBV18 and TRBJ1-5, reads NAGVMQNPRHLVRRRGQEARLRCSPMKGHSHVYWYRQLPEEGLKFMVYLQKENIIDESGMPKERFSAEFPKEGPSILRIQQVVRGDSAAYFCASSATGGDQPQHFGDGTRLSIL.

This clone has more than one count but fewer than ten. The CDR3 coding sequence is TGTGCCAGCAGCGCCTTAGGAGGCTACACCTTC. The encoded protein is CASSALGGYTF. The chain has TRBV9 and TRBJ1-2; D call uncertain. Trimming stripped 3 bases from V and 8 bases from J, with 8 bases between. Germline CDR1 SGDLS, CDR2 YYNGEE. The CDR3 length is 11 residues. The full variable domain, with the rest looked up from reference TRBV9 and TRBJ1-2, is DSGVTQTPKHLITATGQRVTLRCSPRSGDLSVYWYQQSLDQGLQFLIQYYNGEERAKGNILERFSAQQFPDLHSELNLSSLELGDSALYFCASSALGGYTFGSGTRLTVV.

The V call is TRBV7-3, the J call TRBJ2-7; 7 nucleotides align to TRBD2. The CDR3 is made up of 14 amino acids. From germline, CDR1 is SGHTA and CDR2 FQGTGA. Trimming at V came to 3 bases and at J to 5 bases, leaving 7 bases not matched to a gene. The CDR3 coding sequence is TGTGCCAGCAGCTTGTCTGGCGGGAGAAACGAGCAGTACTTC. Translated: CASSLSGGRNEQYF.

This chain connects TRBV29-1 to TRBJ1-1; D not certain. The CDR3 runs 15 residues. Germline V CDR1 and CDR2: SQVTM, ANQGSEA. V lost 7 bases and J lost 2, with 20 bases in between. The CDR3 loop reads CSATGSGFPNTEAFF. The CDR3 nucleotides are TGCAGCGCTACGGGGTCGGGATTTCCAAACACTGAAGCTTTCTTT.

This CDR3 reads CASSSGFQETQYF. DNA for the CDR3: TGCGCCAGCAGCTCAGGGTTCCAAGAGACCCAGTACTTC. V gene TRBV5-1 combines with J gene TRBJ2-5, with a weak D call TRBD1 (5 bases). This CDR3 is built from 13 residues. CDR1 is SGHRS, CDR2 YFSETQ, per germline. V gave up 3 bases and J gave up 1 base, with 7 bases separating them. The full variable domain, with the rest looked up from reference TRBV5-1 and TRBJ2-5, is KAGVTQTPRYLIKTRGQQVTLSCSPISGHRSVSWYQQTPGQGLQFLFEYFSETQRNKGNFPGRFSGRQFSNSRSEMNVSTLELGDSALYLCASSSGFQETQYFGPGTRLLVL.

CDR3 nucleotides: TGTGCCATCAGTGAGAGGGACGTTATGGATACGCAGTATTTT. This gives the protein CAISERDVMDTQYF. The chain carries TRBV10-3 and TRBJ2-3; TRBD1 or TRBD2 may be the D gene (5 bases each). The CDR3 runs to 14 residues. Germline CDR1 is ENHRY and CDR2 is SYGVKD. V was clipped by 2 bases and J by 6 bases, with 12 bases between them.

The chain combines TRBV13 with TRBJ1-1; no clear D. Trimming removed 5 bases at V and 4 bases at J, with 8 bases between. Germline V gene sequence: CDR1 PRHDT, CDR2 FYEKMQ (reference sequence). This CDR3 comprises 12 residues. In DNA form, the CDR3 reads TGTGCCAGCAGCCGTAAGGTCACTGAAGCTTTCTTT. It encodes CASSRKVTEAFF.

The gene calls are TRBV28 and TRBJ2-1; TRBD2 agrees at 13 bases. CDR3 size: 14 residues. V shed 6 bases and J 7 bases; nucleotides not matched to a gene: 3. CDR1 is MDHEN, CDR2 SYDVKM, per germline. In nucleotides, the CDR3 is TGTGCCAGCAGAGGGACTAGCGGGGAGAATGAGCAGTTCTTC. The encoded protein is CASRGTSGENEQFF.

CDR3 nucleotides: TGTGCCGGCCGGGACTCCAGCACAGATACGCAGTATTTT. Amino acid sequence: CAGRDSSTDTQYF. The chain joins TRBV6-1 to TRBJ2-3, with D perhaps TRBD2 (6 bases). This CDR3 is 13 amino acids long. Germline V gives CDR1 MNHNS, CDR2 SASEGT. V lost 11 bases to trimming and J lost 0 bases, with 12 bases between them.

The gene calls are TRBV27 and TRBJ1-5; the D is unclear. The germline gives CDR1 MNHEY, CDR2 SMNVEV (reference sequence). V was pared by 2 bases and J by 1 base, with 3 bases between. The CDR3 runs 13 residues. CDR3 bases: TGTGCCAGCAGTTTAAGGAGCAATCAGCCCCAGCATTTT. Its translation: CASSLRSNQPQHF.

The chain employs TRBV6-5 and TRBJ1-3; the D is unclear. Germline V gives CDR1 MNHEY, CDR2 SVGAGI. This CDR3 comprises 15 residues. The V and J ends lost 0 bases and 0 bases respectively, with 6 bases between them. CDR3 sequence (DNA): TGTGCCAGCAGTTACTCAGGTCGCTCTGGAAACACCATATATTTT. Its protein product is CASSYSGRSGNTIYF.

CDR3 sequence reads: CASSLSRGELFF. CDR3 coding DNA: TGTGCCAGCAGTTTAAGCCGGGGGGAGCTGTTTTTT. V and J are TRBV27 and TRBJ2-2; D is undetermined. Germline V CDR1 and CDR2: MNHEY, SMNVEV (reference sequence). There are 12 residues in the CDR3. V shed 2 bases and J shed 8 bases, with 6 bases lying between them.

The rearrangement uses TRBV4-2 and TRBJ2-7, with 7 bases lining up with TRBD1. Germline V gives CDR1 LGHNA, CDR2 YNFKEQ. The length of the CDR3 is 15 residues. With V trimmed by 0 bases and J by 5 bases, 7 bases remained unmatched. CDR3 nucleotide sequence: TGTGCCAGCAGCCAAGATCGACAGGGAGCCAACGAGCAGTACTTC. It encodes CASSQDRQGANEQYF.

The DNA of the CDR3 is TGCGCCAGCAGCTTGTCTGGAAATGAGCAGTTCTTC. It encodes CASSLSGNEQFF. The chain combines TRBV5-1 with TRBJ2-1; D not certain. Looked up from germline, CDR1 is SGHRS and CDR2 is YFSETQ. This CDR3 region has 12 residues. V dropped 1 base and J dropped 7 bases, with 6 bases sitting between them.

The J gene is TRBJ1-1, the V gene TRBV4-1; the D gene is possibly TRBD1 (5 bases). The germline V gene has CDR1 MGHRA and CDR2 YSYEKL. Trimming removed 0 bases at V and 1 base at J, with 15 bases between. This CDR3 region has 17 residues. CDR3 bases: TGCGCCAGCAGCCAAGATCCCTCGACAGTTCCGAACACTGAAGCTTTCTTT. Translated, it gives CASSQDPSTVPNTEAFF.

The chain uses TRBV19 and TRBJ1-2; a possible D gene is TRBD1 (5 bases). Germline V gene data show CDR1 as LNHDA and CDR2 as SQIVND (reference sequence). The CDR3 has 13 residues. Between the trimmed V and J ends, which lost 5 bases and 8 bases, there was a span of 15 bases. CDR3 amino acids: CASSYGWRDGYTF. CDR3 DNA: TGTGCCAGTAGTTACGGCTGGCGGGACGGCTACACCTTC. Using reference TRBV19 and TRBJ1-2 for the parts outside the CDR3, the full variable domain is DGGITQSPKYLFRKEGQNVTLSCEQNLNHDAMYWYRQDPGQGLRLIYYSQIVNDFQKGDIAEGYSVSREKKESFPLTVTSAQKNPTAFYLCASSYGWRDGYTFGSGTRLTVV.

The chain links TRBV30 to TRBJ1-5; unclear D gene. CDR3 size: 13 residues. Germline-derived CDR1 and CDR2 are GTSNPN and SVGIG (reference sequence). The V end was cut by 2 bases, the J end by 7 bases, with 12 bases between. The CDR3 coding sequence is TGTGCCTGGAGTCAAGGGCCTAGGCAGCCCCAGCATTTT. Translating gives CAWSQGPRQPQHF.